This T cell receptor (beta chain) was documented in a study of T cell changes during pregnancy in multiple sclerosis. Using immunoSEQ multiplex PCR, the repertoire was profiled, and TCRdb retains in-frame clones only, with some absent. The top ten clones hold about 7.5% of a sample with 15,000 to 25,000 clones, around 89% of them seen once. Trimming at V came to 4 bases and at J to 4 bases, leaving 14 bases not matched to a gene. Germline V lookup: CDR1 MNHNS, CDR2 SASEGT. CDR3 length: 20 residues. The input for sequencing was CD8+ T cells from peripheral blood mononuclear cells, taken in the second trimester of pregnancy. The TCR was taken from a female donor in good health, enrolled as a control in a pregnancy study. The V gene is TRBV6-1, the J gene TRBJ2-2; TRBD2 matches at 14 bases. The CDR3 reads CASSGPPRGTSGGPTGELFF. As DNA, the CDR3 is TGTGCCAGCAGTGGACCCCCGAGAGGGACTAGCGGGGGCCCCACCGGGGAGCTGTTTTTT.